The entry below describes one T cell receptor (beta chain). CDR3 length equals 15 residues. Trimming took off 3 bases at V and 2 bases at J, with 11 bases between the two ends. Germline V gene data show CDR1 as MDHEN and CDR2 as SYDVKM. The data originate from a study of T cells after somatic rescue of genetic block. Only in-frame clones appear in the TCRdb table, and some are missing; sequencing was by immunoSEQ multiplex PCR. The sample includes more than 70,000 clones, 90% of them seen just once. V is TRBV28 and J is TRBJ1-5; no clear D. This clonotype was obtained from a woman aged 18-29 years. Material for sequencing was peripheral blood mononuclear cells (PBMCs). CDR3 nucleotide sequence: TGTGCCAGCAGTTTGGTAGGGAATGGCAATCAGCCCCAGCATTTT. This gives the protein CASSLVGNGNQPQHF.